What follows are 20 T cell receptor beta chains derived from one specimen sequenced in a study of blood T cell repertoires in COVID-19. Data came from immunoSEQ multiplex PCR; TCRdb stores just in-frame clones and leaves some out. Of about 210,000 clones in the sample, just under 85% are singletons; the top ten hold 7.6%. The sequencing sample was made of peripheral blood. The receptors shown here come from a woman aged 45-65 years with active or convalescent COVID-19.

V and J are TRBV6-5 and TRBJ1-6; 7 nucleotides agree with TRBD1. J lost 9 bases, V lost 9 bases, and 8 bases had no gene match. CDR3 length equals 13 residues. Germline CDR1 reads MNHEY; CDR2 reads SVGAGI. CDR3 bases: TGTGCCAGTCTGACAGGGTCTTTTTCACCCCTCCACTTT. Translating gives CASLTGSFSPLHF.

V gene TRBV5-1 combines with J gene TRBJ1-1; tentative D call: TRBD1 (5 bases). The germline gives CDR1 SGHRS, CDR2 YFSETQ. The CDR3 consists of 14 residues. V lost 0 bases, J lost 2 bases, and 8 bases lay in between. In nucleotides, the CDR3 is TGCGCCAGCAGCTTGGAGTGGGGCAACACTGAAGCTTTCTTT. Translated: CASSLEWGNTEAFF.

For this clone: The identical CDR3 is also encoded by other nucleotide sequences in the sample. V is TRBV7-2 and J is TRBJ1-5; D is perhaps TRBD1 (5 bases). V lost 2 bases, J lost 4 bases, and 6 bases lay in between. This CDR3 spans 13 amino acids. The germline V gene has CDR1 SGHTA and CDR2 FQGNSA. The CDR3 DNA reads as TGTGCCAGCAGCTTACGGGGGAATCAGCCCCAGCATTTT. Translation: CASSLRGNQPQHF.

The V gene is TRBV18, the J gene TRBJ2-7; unclear D gene. Germline CDR1 KGHSH, CDR2 LQKENI. CDR3 length equals 16 residues. V was shortened by 2 bases and J by 0 bases, with 14 bases between the two germline ends. Here the CDR3 reads CASSPNSPATSYEQYV. DNA for the CDR3: TGTGCCAGCTCACCAAACAGTCCGGCTACCTCCTACGAGCAGTACGTC.

The chain uses TRBV5-6 and TRBJ2-5, with 10 bases matching TRBD1. Germline V gene lookup returns CDR1 SGHDT and CDR2 YYEEEE. V gave up 2 bases and J gave up 5 bases; unmatched junction bases: 9. The CDR3 runs to 16 residues. The CDR3 loop reads CASSLRGTGEAETQYF. In DNA form, the CDR3 reads TGTGCCAGCAGCTTAAGGGGGACAGGGGAAGCGGAGACCCAGTACTTC.

The sample holds one count of this clone. V usage is TRBV6-6 and J usage is TRBJ1-6; D not resolved. Germline-derived CDR1 and CDR2 are MNHNY and SVGAGI (reference sequence). V was pared by 7 bases and J by 3 bases, with 4 bases between. This CDR3 is built from 12 residues. CDR3 DNA: TGTGCCAGCACCAGCTATAATTCACCCCTCCACTTT. Residues: CASTSYNSPLHF.

CDR3 sequence: CSASGGRASNTGELFF. DNA of the CDR3: TGCAGTGCTAGTGGTGGGAGGGCCTCCAACACCGGGGAGCTGTTTTTT. The chain links TRBV20-1 to TRBJ2-2, with TRBD2 identical over 7 bases. CDR3 size: 16 residues. The germline V gene has CDR1 DFQATT and CDR2 SNEGSKA (reference sequence). V was clipped by 3 bases and J by 2 bases; unmatched bases: 9.

The chain has TRBV28 and TRBJ2-2; 8 nucleotides agree with TRBD2. Germline V gene data show CDR1 as MDHEN and CDR2 as SYDVKM. CDR3 size: 14 residues. Trimming took 3 bases from V and 4 from J; bases not matched to a gene: 1. The CDR3 loop is CASSFGRVTGELFF. The CDR3 coding sequence is TGTGCCAGCAGTTTCGGGAGGGTCACCGGGGAGCTGTTTTTT.

This clone turned up a few times. The V gene is TRBV9, the J gene TRBJ2-7, with TRBD1 identical over 9 bases. The CDR3 runs 14 residues. V shed 4 bases, J shed 6 bases, and the junction held 8 bases outside the gene matches. Germline V gives CDR1 SGDLS, CDR2 YYNGEE. For the CDR3, the DNA is TGTGCCAGCAGCTCTTTGGACAGGGGTCCCGAGCAGTACTTC. The encoded protein is CASSSLDRGPEQYF.

This clone was counted a single time. This rearrangement joins TRBV7-4 to TRBJ2-7, with 7 bases aligning to TRBD2. Germline-derived CDR1 and CDR2 are SGHVT and SQSDAQ. The trim removed 4 bases at V and 7 bases at J, leaving 25 bases unmatched. The CDR3 has 19 amino acids. The CDR3 sequence is CASSWKTSTGIGEPFEQYF. The CDR3 DNA reads TGTGCCAGCAGCTGGAAGACTAGCACCGGGATAGGGGAGCCTTTTGAGCAGTACTTC.

The rearrangement joins TRBV24-1 to TRBJ2-1, with D possibly TRBD2 on 5 matching bases. Per the germline V gene, CDR1 is KGHDR and CDR2 is SFDVKD. V was pared by 4 bases and J by 7 bases, with 13 bases between. The CDR3 runs to 14 residues. CDR3 sequence (DNA): TGTGCCACCAGTGACCCGCGGGTAAGGAATGAGCAGTTCTTC. Translating it yields CATSDPRVRNEQFF.

In this sample, this clone turned up a few times. The chain combines TRBV19 with TRBJ1-3, with 9 bases identical to TRBD1. V lost 4 bases and J lost 2; bases outside the gene matches: 3. Germline V gene sequence: CDR1 LNHDA, CDR2 SQIVND (reference sequence). The CDR3 covers 15 residues. CDR3 in amino acids: CASSRDREPGNTIYF. CDR3 nucleotides: TGTGCCAGTAGTAGGGACAGGGAACCTGGAAACACCATATATTTT.

The chain joins TRBV6-5 to TRBJ2-1, with D perhaps matching TRBD1 (6 bases). This CDR3 has 13 amino acids. The germline CDR1 and CDR2 sequences are MNHEY and SVGAGI. V was shortened by 2 bases and J by 6 bases, with 8 bases between the two germline ends. The CDR3, as DNA: TGTGCCAGCAGTTACACACAGGGCAATGAGCAGTTCTTC. Translated, it gives CASSYTQGNEQFF.

The chain has TRBV24-1 and TRBJ2-7, with 7 bases aligning to TRBD2. V gave up 2 bases and J gave up 3 bases; unmatched junction bases: 6. Per germline, CDR1 KGHDR and CDR2 SFDVKD. The CDR3 has 15 amino acids. This CDR3 reads CATSDSGGSIYEQYF. Written as DNA, the CDR3 is TGTGCCACCAGTGATTCGGGCGGGAGTATCTACGAGCAGTACTTC.

This chain connects TRBV10-2 to TRBJ2-2; 11 bases are a match to TRBD2. V dropped 10 bases and J dropped 4; count of bases not matched to a gene: 8. This CDR3 is 15 amino acids long. The germline V gene has CDR1 WSHSY and CDR2 SAAADI. The CDR3, as DNA: TGCGCCACCATAGCGGGAGGGGAGGGCACCGGGGAGCTGTTTTTT. Translation: CATIAGGEGTGELFF.

This clone was counted a single time. The rearrangement joins TRBV10-3 to TRBJ2-5; 8 bases agree with TRBD1. Germline CDR1 and CDR2: ENHRY and SYGVKD. V was pared by 3 bases and J by 3 bases, with 3 bases of the junction left unmatched. The CDR3 length is 14 residues. CDR3 region: CAISEVTGEETQYF. The DNA for the CDR3 is TGTGCCATCAGTGAAGTGACAGGGGAAGAGACCCAGTACTTC.

V is TRBV7-3 and J is TRBJ1-5; 11 bases agree with TRBD1. The CDR3 extends over 16 amino acids. Germline values: CDR1 SGHTA, CDR2 FQGTGA. V lost 5 bases, J lost 6 bases, and 9 bases stayed unmatched. For the CDR3, the DNA is TGTGCCAGCAGCGCTCGGACAGGGGGCCGTGGTCAGCCCCAGCATTTT. Its protein product is CASSARTGGRGQPQHF.

The chain carries TRBV28 and TRBJ1-5; 8 bases align to TRBD1. CDR3 size: 16 residues. Losses at the gene ends were 9 bases for V and 2 bases for J; bases not matched to a gene: 12. Germline assignment: CDR1 MDHEN and CDR2 SYDVKM. The CDR3 loop reads CASVRDRPVGNQPQHF. CDR3 nucleotides: TGTGCCAGTGTCCGGGACAGGCCTGTAGGCAATCAGCCCCAGCATTTT.

The chain is built from TRBV13 and TRBJ1-2; 7 positions agree with TRBD1. This CDR3 region has 13 residues. Germline-derived CDR1 and CDR2 are PRHDT and FYEKMQ (reference sequence). The V segment lost 4 bases and the J segment 5 bases; nucleotides outside the gene matches: 4. The CDR3 DNA follows: TGTGCCAGCAGCTCCCAGGGGGGATATGGCTACACCTTC. This codes for CASSSQGGYGYTF.

The chain employs TRBV5-8 and TRBJ1-1, with D unresolved. The germline CDR1 and CDR2 sequences are SGHTS and YDEGEE. The CDR3 runs 13 residues. V was shortened by 2 bases and J by 1 base, with 6 bases between the two germline ends. The CDR3 nucleotides are TGTGCCAGCAGCTTACAACAGAACACTGAAGCTTTCTTT. Amino acids: CASSLQQNTEAFF.